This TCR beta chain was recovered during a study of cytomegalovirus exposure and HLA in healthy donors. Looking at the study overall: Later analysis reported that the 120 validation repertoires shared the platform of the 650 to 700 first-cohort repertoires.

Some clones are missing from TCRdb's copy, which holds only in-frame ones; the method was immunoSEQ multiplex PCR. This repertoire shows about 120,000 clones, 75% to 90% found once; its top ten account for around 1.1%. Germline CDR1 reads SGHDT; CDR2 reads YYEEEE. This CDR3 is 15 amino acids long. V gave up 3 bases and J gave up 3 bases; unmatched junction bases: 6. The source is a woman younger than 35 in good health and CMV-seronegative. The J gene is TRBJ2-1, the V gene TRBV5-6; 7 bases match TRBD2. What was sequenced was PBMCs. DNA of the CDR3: TGTGCCAGCAGCTCGTTAAGCGGGGACTACAATGAGCAGTTCTTC. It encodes CASSSLSGDYNEQFF.